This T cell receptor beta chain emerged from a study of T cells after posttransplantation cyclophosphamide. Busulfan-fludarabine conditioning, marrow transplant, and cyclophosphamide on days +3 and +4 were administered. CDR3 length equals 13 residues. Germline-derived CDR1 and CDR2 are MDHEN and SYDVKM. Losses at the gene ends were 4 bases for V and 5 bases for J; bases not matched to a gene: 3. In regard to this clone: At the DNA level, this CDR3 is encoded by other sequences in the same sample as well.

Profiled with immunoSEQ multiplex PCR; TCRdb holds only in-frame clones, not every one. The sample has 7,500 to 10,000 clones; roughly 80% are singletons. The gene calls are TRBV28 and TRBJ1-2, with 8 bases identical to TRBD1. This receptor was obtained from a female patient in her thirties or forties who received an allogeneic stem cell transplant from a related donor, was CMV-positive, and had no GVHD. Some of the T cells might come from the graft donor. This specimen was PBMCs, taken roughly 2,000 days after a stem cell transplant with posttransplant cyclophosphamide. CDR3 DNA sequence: TGTGCCAGCAGTTCTCGGACAGGGTATGGCTACACCTTC. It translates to CASSSRTGYGYTF.